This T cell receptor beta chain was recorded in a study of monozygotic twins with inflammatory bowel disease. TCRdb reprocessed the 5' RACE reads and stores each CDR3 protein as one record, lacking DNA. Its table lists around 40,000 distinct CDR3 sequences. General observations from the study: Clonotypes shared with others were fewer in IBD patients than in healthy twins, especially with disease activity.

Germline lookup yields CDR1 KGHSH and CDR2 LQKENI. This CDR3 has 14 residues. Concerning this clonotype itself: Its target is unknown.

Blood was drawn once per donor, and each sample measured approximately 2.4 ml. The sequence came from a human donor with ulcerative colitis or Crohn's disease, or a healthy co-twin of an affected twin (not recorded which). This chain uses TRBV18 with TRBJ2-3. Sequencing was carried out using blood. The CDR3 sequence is CASSPGSLADTQYF.